One sample yielded the 3 T cell receptor beta chains listed below, sequenced in a study of T-cell memory formation after mild COVID-19. TCRdb processed the 5' RACE reads anew with MiXCR; each CDR3 protein has one entry. The profile shows about 30,000 distinct CDR3 sequences, roughly an eighth of them singletons. Material for sequencing was PBMCs or a T cell subset sorted from them (not recorded which). These receptor sequences come from an adult woman who had mild COVID-19 (a few samples of this study predate the infection). Cell type and time point are not known.

This clonotype was detected many times. The V call is TRBV12-3 or TRBV12-4, the J call TRBJ2-3; D is possibly TRBD1 (5 bases). Between the trimmed V and J ends, which lost 7 bases and 8 bases, there was a span of 31 bases. This CDR3 spans 18 amino acids. This CDR3 is CASTHNTIGVGSPGTQYF. CDR3 nucleotides: TGTGCCAGCACCCACAACACAATAGGGGTAGGGTCCCCTGGTACGCAGTATTTT.

Only a few counts were recorded for this clonotype. This chain uses TRBV5-1 with TRBJ2-7; TRBD1 agrees at 8 bases. Germline trimming cut 2 bases from V and 6 bases from J; bases unmatched to any gene: 4. This CDR3 has 13 residues. Germline lookup yields CDR1 SGHRS and CDR2 YFSETQ. Written as DNA, the CDR3 is TGCGCCAGCAGCTTTGGACAGGGCAGCGAGCAGTACTTC. This gives the protein CASSFGQGSEQYF.

This clonotype was detected ten times or more. CDR3 in amino acids: CASSSDAVRSYEQYF. The DNA of the CDR3 is TGCGCCAGCAGCTCCGACGCGGTGAGGTCCTACGAGCAGTACTTC. This sequence joins TRBV5-1 and TRBJ2-7; unclear D gene. The germline V gene has CDR1 SGHRS and CDR2 YFSETQ. This CDR3 comprises 15 residues. V was cut by 3 bases and J by 1 base, with 14 bases left in between.